These 22 T cell receptor beta chains came from one sample sequenced in a study of OX40 agonist ivuxolimab in advanced cancers. Some clones are missing from TCRdb's copy, which holds only in-frame ones; the method was immunoSEQ multiplex PCR. The sample includes 65,000 to 85,000 clones, roughly nine tenths of them seen just once. Sequenced material: CD4+ or CD8+ T cells sorted from blood, taken in a trial of the OX40 agonist ivuxolimab. These receptors all stem from an adult with an advanced solid tumor such as melanoma, head and neck, liver or kidney cancer.

In the case of this clone: This sample includes further DNA sequences coding for the same CDR3. The chain links TRBV5-1 to TRBJ1-5; unclear D gene. The CDR3 is 14 amino acids. Between the trimmed V and J ends, which lost 0 bases and 5 bases, there was a span of 9 bases. Looked up from germline, CDR1 is SGHRS and CDR2 is YFSETQ. In DNA, the CDR3 is TGCGCCAGCAGCTTGGGGGGTGTCGATCAGCCCCAGCATTTT. The encoded protein is CASSLGGVDQPQHF. The full variable domain, completed using reference TRBV5-1 and TRBJ1-5, is KAGVTQTPRYLIKTRGQQVTLSCSPISGHRSVSWYQQTPGQGLQFLFEYFSETQRNKGNFPGRFSGRQFSNSRSEMNVSTLELGDSALYLCASSLGGVDQPQHFGDGTRLSIL.

V usage is TRBV30 and J usage is TRBJ1-5, with unresolved D. The CDR3 loop spans 13 amino acids. V dropped 1 base and J dropped 3 bases, with 7 bases sitting between them. Germline lookup yields CDR1 GTSNPN and CDR2 SVGIG (reference sequence). CDR3 nucleotides: TGTGCCTGGAGTGAGGATTTCAATCAGCCCCAGCATTTT. Residues: CAWSEDFNQPQHF.

This sequence joins TRBV19 and TRBJ1-5; TRBD1 agrees at 7 bases. The J segment lost 3 bases and the V segment lost 3 bases, leaving 8 bases of the junction unmatched. Germline-derived CDR1 and CDR2 are LNHDA and SQIVND (reference sequence). The CDR3 extends over 16 amino acids. CDR3: CASSIRAGGYNQPQHF. CDR3 nucleotides: TGTGCCAGTAGTATCCGGGCAGGGGGTTACAATCAGCCCCAGCATTTT.

The V gene is TRBV6-5, the J gene TRBJ2-3, with D perhaps TRBD1 (5 bases). Looked up from germline, CDR1 is MNHEY and CDR2 is SVGAGI. Between the trimmed V and J ends, which lost 5 bases and 5 bases, there was a span of 14 bases. This CDR3 spans 14 amino acids. The DNA for the CDR3 is TGTGCCAGCAGTGCTCGCTTAGGGGTAGATACGCAGTATTTT. Its protein is CASSARLGVDTQYF.

This CDR3 is CACTGGSGAYEQYF. The CDR3 bases are TGTGCCTGTACGGGCGGGAGCGGGGCGTACGAGCAGTACTTC. The chain joins TRBV30 to TRBJ2-7; 7 positions agree with TRBD2. J gave up 4 bases and V 6 bases, and 12 bases lay outside the gene matches. Per germline, CDR1 GTSNPN and CDR2 SVGIG (reference sequence). This CDR3 is 14 amino acids long.

The J gene is TRBJ2-7, the V gene TRBV19, with TRBD2 matching 7 bases. The CDR3 consists of 13 residues. Germline assignment: CDR1 LNHDA and CDR2 SQIVND (reference sequence). The V gene end was trimmed by 8 bases and the J gene end by 3 bases; junction bases not matched to a gene: 7. The chain's CDR3 is CASGLASGYEQYF. Here the CDR3 DNA reads TGTGCCAGTGGATTGGCTAGCGGCTACGAGCAGTACTTC.

The chain recombines TRBV28 with TRBJ2-7; perhaps TRBD2 as D (5 bases). V lost 6 bases to trimming and J lost 3 bases, with 6 bases between them. The germline V gene has CDR1 MDHEN and CDR2 SYDVKM. The CDR3 is 11 residues long. CDR3: CASRDFYEQYF. CDR3 sequence (DNA): TGTGCCAGCAGGGACTTCTACGAGCAGTACTTC.

The chain carries TRBV6-5 and TRBJ1-3; TRBD1 matches at 8 bases. V trimming: 2 bases; J trimming: 2 bases; junction bases outside the gene matches: 5. This CDR3 is built from 16 residues. Per germline, CDR1 MNHEY and CDR2 SVGAGI. This CDR3 reads CASSYARGLTGNTIYF. For the CDR3, the DNA is TGTGCCAGCAGTTACGCCAGGGGGCTTACTGGAAACACCATATATTTT.

The chain couples TRBV6-1 to TRBJ2-1; TRBD1 agrees at 8 bases. Germline CDR1 and CDR2: MNHNS and SASEGT. This CDR3 region has 15 residues. J was trimmed by 5 bases and V by 5 bases; bases with no gene match: 8. CDR3 region: CASSSNPGQDNEQFF. The CDR3 nucleotides read TGTGCCAGCAGTTCGAACCCGGGACAGGACAATGAGCAGTTCTTC.

The chain employs TRBV15 and TRBJ1-1; D perhaps matches TRBD1 (5 bases). This CDR3 has 15 amino acids. The V and J ends lost 3 bases and 2 bases respectively, with 13 bases between them. Per the germline V gene, CDR1 is LNHNV and CDR2 is YYDKDF (reference sequence). The CDR3 nucleotides read TGTGCCACCAGCAGCGGAGTAGGGACCAACACTGAAGCTTTCTTT. It specifies CATSSGVGTNTEAFF.

This clone was observed a handful of times. The V and J genes are TRBV19 and TRBJ1-5; D is possibly TRBD1 (5 bases). Germline V gene sequence: CDR1 LNHDA, CDR2 SQIVND (reference sequence). The CDR3 has 15 amino acids. The V end was cut by 6 bases, the J end by 6 bases, with 18 bases between. The CDR3 loop reads CASRTRRGGGQPQHF. CDR3 coding DNA: TGTGCCAGTAGGACTAGGCGGGGCGGGGGTCAGCCCCAGCATTTT. Based on the CDR3 plus reference TRBV19 and TRBJ1-5, the full variable domain is DGGITQSPKYLFRKEGQNVTLSCEQNLNHDAMYWYRQDPGQGLRLIYYSQIVNDFQKGDIAEGYSVSREKKESFPLTVTSAQKNPTAFYLCASRTRRGGGQPQHFGDGTRLSIL.

The chain employs TRBV19 and TRBJ2-3; D is unclear. The V gene lost 5 bases and the J gene lost 2 bases, with 17 bases spanning the gap. This CDR3 contains 16 residues. CDR1 and CDR2 (germline): LNHDA, SQIVND (reference sequence). The CDR3 DNA follows: TGTGCCAGTAGTGTCCGAGGCCCCAGGTCCACAGATACGCAGTATTTT. Encoded protein: CASSVRGPRSTDTQYF. Full variable domain (missing parts from reference TRBV19 and TRBJ2-3): DGGITQSPKYLFRKEGQNVTLSCEQNLNHDAMYWYRQDPGQGLRLIYYSQIVNDFQKGDIAEGYSVSREKKESFPLTVTSAQKNPTAFYLCASSVRGPRSTDTQYFGPGTRLTVL.

This chain connects TRBV5-6 to TRBJ2-1; either TRBD1 or TRBD2 may fit D (5 bases each). This CDR3 contains 16 residues. Germline CDR1 reads SGHDT; CDR2 reads YYEEEE. V dropped 4 bases and J dropped 8 bases, with 22 bases sitting between them. The CDR3 sequence: CASSGVRGRVWDEQFF. The CDR3, as DNA: TGTGCCAGCAGCGGGGTCCGGGGCCGGGTTTGGGATGAGCAGTTCTTC.

This chain links TRBV19 with TRBJ1-1, with D unresolved. This CDR3 region has 13 residues. CDR1 LNHDA and CDR2 SQIVND come from the germline V gene (reference sequence). V was cut by 4 bases and J by 4 bases, with 10 bases left in between. The CDR3 coding sequence is TGTGCCAGTAGTAAGACGGTTGGCACTGAAGCTTTCTTT. It specifies CASSKTVGTEAFF.

This clone was found a few times. The genes are TRBV10-1 and TRBJ1-2; no clear D gene. Germline lookup yields CDR1 WNHNN and CDR2 SYGVQD (reference sequence). The CDR3 is 13 amino acids. Trimming removed 3 bases at V and 3 bases at J, with 8 bases between. CDR3 region: CASSDFQHYGYTF. CDR3 bases: TGCGCCAGCAGTGATTTCCAGCACTATGGCTACACCTTC.

This clone was seen a handful of times. This chain connects TRBV6-6 to TRBJ2-1; 12 bases are a match to TRBD2. The CDR3 contains 16 residues. The junction had 7 bases not matched to a gene; V was cut back by 2 bases and J by 8 bases. Germline V gene sequence: CDR1 MNHNY, CDR2 SVGAGI (reference sequence). This chain's CDR3 is CASSYSSRLAGDEQFF. The CDR3 nucleotides are TGTGCCAGCAGTTACAGTTCGAGACTAGCGGGGGATGAGCAGTTCTTC.

V and J are TRBV27 and TRBJ2-3; 7 positions match TRBD2. The J segment lost 2 bases and the V segment lost 5 bases, leaving 13 bases of the junction unmatched. The CDR3 spans 17 residues. Germline V gene lookup returns CDR1 MNHEY and CDR2 SMNVEV (reference sequence). The CDR3 sequence: CASSPPRLAGVTDTQYF. The CDR3 DNA reads TGTGCCAGCAGTCCCCCCCGACTAGCCGGGGTCACAGATACGCAGTATTTT.

The CDR3: CASSQGGTGTDTQYF. The CDR3 DNA follows: TGCGCCAGCAGCCAAGGGGGGACAGGCACAGATACGCAGTATTTT. This chain connects TRBV4-1 to TRBJ2-3; 7 nucleotides agree with TRBD1. The germline V gene encodes CDR1 MGHRA and CDR2 YSYEKL. The CDR3 length is 15 residues. The junction had 2 bases not matched to a gene; V was cut back by 1 base and J by 1 base.

The J gene is TRBJ1-2, the V gene TRBV7-2, with TRBD1 identical over 7 bases. In germline, CDR1 is SGHTA, CDR2 FQGNSA. V shed 5 bases and J 7 bases; nucleotides not matched to a gene: 10. There are 14 residues in the CDR3. The CDR3 DNA follows: TGTGCCAGCAGCGCGGGGAGGGGGCTATCTGGCTACACCTTC. Its translation: CASSAGRGLSGYTF.

V usage is TRBV12-5 and J usage is TRBJ2-3; no reliable D call. The CDR3 runs 12 residues. Germline-derived CDR1 and CDR2 are LGHNT and FRNRAP. The V end lost 2 bases, the J end lost 2 bases, and 2 bases lay between the germline ends. The CDR3 here is CASGLNTDTQYF. CDR3 nucleotide sequence: TGTGCTAGTGGTTTGAACACAGATACGCAGTATTTT. Together with reference TRBV12-5 and TRBJ2-3, the CDR3 gives the full variable domain: DARVTQTPRHKVTEMGQEVTMRCQPILGHNTVFWYRQTMMQGLELLAYFRNRAPLDDSGMPKDRFSAEMPDATLATLKIQPSEPRDSAVYFCASGLNTDTQYFGPGTRLTVL.

The chain is built from TRBV11-2 and TRBJ2-1; a weak D match, TRBD2 (6 bases). Germline CDR1 SGHAT, CDR2 FQNNGV. The V end lost 0 bases, the J end lost 3 bases, and 9 bases lay between the germline ends. This CDR3 spans 15 amino acids. As DNA, the CDR3 is TGTGCCAGCAGCTTAGACTACGGGGGCTACAATGAGCAGTTCTTC. It encodes CASSLDYGGYNEQFF.

This chain joins TRBV2 and TRBJ1-2, with unresolved D. The CDR3 consists of 12 residues. Germline V gives CDR1 SNHLY, CDR2 FYNNEI. V lost 6 bases to trimming and J lost 5 bases, with 10 bases between them. The CDR3: CASSLDRYGYTF. The CDR3 coding sequence is TGTGCCAGCAGCCTGGACCGATATGGCTACACCTTC.